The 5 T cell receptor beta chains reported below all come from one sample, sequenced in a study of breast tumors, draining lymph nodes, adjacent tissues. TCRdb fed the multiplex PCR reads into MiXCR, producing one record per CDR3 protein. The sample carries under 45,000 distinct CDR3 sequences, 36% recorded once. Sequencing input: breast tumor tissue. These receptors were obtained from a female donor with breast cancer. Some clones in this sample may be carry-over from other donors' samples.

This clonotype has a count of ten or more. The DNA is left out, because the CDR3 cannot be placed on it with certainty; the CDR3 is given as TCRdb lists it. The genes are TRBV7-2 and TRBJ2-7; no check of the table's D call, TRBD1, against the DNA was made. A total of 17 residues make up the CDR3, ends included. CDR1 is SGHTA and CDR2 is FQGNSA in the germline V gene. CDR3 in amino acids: CASSRGGSSTSGRATYF.

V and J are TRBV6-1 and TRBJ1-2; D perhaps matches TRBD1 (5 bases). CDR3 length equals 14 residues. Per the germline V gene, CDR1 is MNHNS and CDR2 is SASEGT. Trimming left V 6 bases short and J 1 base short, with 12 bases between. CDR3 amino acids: CASRARGDNYGYTF. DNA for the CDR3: TGTGCCAGCAGGGCCCGGGGGGATAACTATGGCTACACCTTC.

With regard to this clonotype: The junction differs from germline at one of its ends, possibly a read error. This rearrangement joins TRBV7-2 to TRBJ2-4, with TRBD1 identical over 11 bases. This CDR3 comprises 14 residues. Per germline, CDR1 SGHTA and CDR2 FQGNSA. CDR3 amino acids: CASSPWTGGNIEYF. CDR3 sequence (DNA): TGTGCCAGCAGCCCCTGGACAGGGGGCAACATTGAGTACTTC.

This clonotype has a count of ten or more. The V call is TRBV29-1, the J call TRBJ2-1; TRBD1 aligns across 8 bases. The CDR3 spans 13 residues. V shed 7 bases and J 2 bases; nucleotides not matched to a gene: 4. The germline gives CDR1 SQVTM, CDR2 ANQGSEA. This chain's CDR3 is CSAGQGPYNEQFF. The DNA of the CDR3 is TGCAGCGCAGGACAGGGCCCCTACAATGAGCAGTTCTTC.

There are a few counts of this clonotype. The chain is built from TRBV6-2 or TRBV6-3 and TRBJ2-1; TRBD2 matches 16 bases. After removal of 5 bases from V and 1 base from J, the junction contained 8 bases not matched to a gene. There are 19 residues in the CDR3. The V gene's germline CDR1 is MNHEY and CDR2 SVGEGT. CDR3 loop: CASSGTSGRAGRSYNEQFF. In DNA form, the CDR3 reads TGTGCCAGCAGTGGGACTAGCGGGAGGGCAGGAAGGTCCTACAATGAGCAGTTCTTC.